The entry below describes one T cell receptor beta chain. How the authors handled the data: Reference gene primer amplification gave estimated nucleated cell counts. TCRdb's copy holds only in-frame clones and misses some; the assay was immunoSEQ multiplex PCR. V, J and clone size are those of that table, while D and trimming were read from the DNA. The sample records more than 200,000 clones, about four fifths being singletons. The sample belongs to a study of blood T cell repertoires in COVID-19. In the study overall: The analysed material was cDNA or gDNA that came from T cells, B-cell-depleted T cells, or PBMCs.

The CDR3 runs 14 residues. The V gene's germline CDR1 is MNHNS and CDR2 SASEGT. Trimming stripped 0 bases from V and 7 bases from J, with 10 bases between. This clonotype originated in an elderly man with acute or convalescent COVID-19. The chain recombines TRBV6-1 with TRBJ2-1; a weak D match, TRBD2 (6 bases). Sequenced input: peripheral blood. The CDR3 sequence is CASSEAGGRNEQFF. The CDR3 DNA is TGTGCCAGCAGTGAAGCTGGAGGGCGGAATGAGCAGTTCTTC.